This is a list of T cell receptor beta chains from one sample in a study of T cell repertoires in cytomegalovirus infection. TCRdb passed the reads through MiXCR, listing each CDR3 protein once. The sample contains about 830,000 distinct CDR3 sequences, 30% to 35% of which appear only once. What these receptors recognize is not known. The sequenced sample was cultured CD8+ T cells from PBMCs, obtained from culture after CMV antigen stimulation. The receptors were sampled from a human donor in good health (CMV status not recorded). Some clones in this sample may be carry-over from other donors' samples. CDR3s include the opening cysteine and the closing phenylalanine or tryptophan. Each record gives: V gene, D gene, J gene, clone size, CDR3 protein, CDR3 DNA. The D gene is left open where the match is weak. Not every row has a clone size; where given, it reads once, few, many or a size class.

TRBV19	TRBD2	TRBJ2-1	NA	CASSISIAGVYNEQFF	TGTGCCAGTAGTATTTCCATAGCGGGGGTCTACAATGAGCAGTTCTTC
TRBV12-3/TRBV12-4	TRBD1	TRBJ2-3	NA	CASTPDRGNTDTQYF	TGTGCCAGCACCCCGGACAGGGGGAACACAGATACGCAGTATTTT
TRBV19	NA	TRBJ1-3	few	CASSIDGSSGNTIYF	TGTGCCAGTAGTATTGACGGTAGCTCTGGAAACACCATATATTTT
TRBV3-1	NA	TRBJ1-5	few	CASSKGRSWGQPQHF	TGTGCCAGCAGCAAAGGGAGGTCGTGGGGTCAGCCCCAGCATTTT
TRBV7-9	TRBD1	TRBJ1-6	NA	CASSPLTGDNSPLHF	TGTGCCAGCAGCCCATTGACAGGGGATAATTCACCCCTCCACTTT
TRBV7-3	NA	TRBJ1-2	NA	CASSQWDSGDYGYTF	TGTGCCAGCAGCCAGTGGGACTCGGGCGACTATGGCTACACCTTC
TRBV7-9	NA	TRBJ1-4	NA	CASSLLEGLANEKLFF	TGTGCCAGCAGCTTATTGGAGGGTTTGGCTAATGAAAAACTGTTTTTT
TRBV6-1	NA	TRBJ1-2	NA	CASSEEKLNYGYTF	TGTGCCAGCAGTGAAGAAAAGTTGAACTATGGCTACACCTTC
TRBV19	TRBD1	TRBJ2-3	few	CASSALQGSTDTQYF	TGTGCCAGTAGTGCACTACAGGGGAGCACAGATACGCAGTATTTT
TRBV16	NA	TRBJ1-4	NA	CASSQSAVNEKLFF	TGTGCCAGCAGCCAATCGGCCGTTAATGAAAAACTGTTTTTT
TRBV5-1	TRBD1	TRBJ1-5	few	CASSLHGTENQPQHF	TGCGCCAGCAGCCTCCACGGGACAGAGAATCAGCCCCAGCATTTT
TRBV12-3/TRBV12-4	TRBD2	TRBJ2-1	few	CASSFMGQLAGGPGNEQFF	TGTGCCAGCAGTTTTATGGGGCAACTAGCGGGGGGGCCGGGCAATGAGCAGTTCTTC
TRBV19	TRBD2	TRBJ2-1	NA	CASSFRLAGGPYNEQFF	TGTGCCAGTAGTTTCAGACTAGCGGGGGGCCCCTACAATGAGCAGTTCTTC
TRBV6-1	NA	TRBJ1-1	NA	CASSSYYPGQNTEAFF	TGTGCCAGTAGTTCTTATTATCCGGGACAGAACACTGAAGCTTTCTTT
TRBV20-1	NA	TRBJ1-1	once	CSARDPAGDIIWGWTEAFF	TGCAGTGCTAGAGACCCCGCAGGGGACATAATCTGGGGTTGGACTGAAGCTTTCTTT
TRBV19	TRBD1	TRBJ1-5	few	CASKRGPSNQPQHF	TGTGCCAGTAAAAGGGGGCCGAGCAATCAGCCCCAGCATTTT
TRBV20-1	NA	TRBJ2-5	few	CSARDERGEQETQYF	TGCAGTGCTAGAGATGAGAGGGGGGAACAAGAGACCCAGTACTTC
TRBV27	TRBD1	TRBJ2-7	few	CASSKTGHSYEQYF	TGTGCCAGCAGTAAGACAGGGCACTCCTACGAGCAGTACTTC
TRBV19	NA	TRBJ1-1	few	CASSSLYRNTEAFF	TGTGCCAGTAGTTCATTATACAGGAACACTGAAGCTTTCTTT
TRBV23-1	TRBD1	TRBJ2-2	NA	CASSLPRDRGDTGELFF	TGCGCCAGCAGCCTCCCCCGGGACAGGGGGGACACCGGGGAGCTGTTTTTT
TRBV28	TRBD1	TRBJ1-2	NA	CASSQRQGYGYTF	TGTGCCAGCAGCCAAAGACAGGGTTATGGCTACACCTTC
TRBV4-2	NA	TRBJ2-1	few	CASSQGGLEQFF	TGTGCCAGCAGCCAAGGGGGACTCGAGCAGTTCTTC
TRBV7-6	TRBD1	TRBJ2-1	NA	CASSLDRDRGLRNEQFF	TGTGCCAGCAGCTTAGACCGGGACAGGGGGCTCCGCAATGAGCAGTTCTTC
TRBV19	NA	TRBJ1-2	NA	CASQETDGFRGYTF	TGTGCCAGTCAGGAGACCGACGGTTTTCGTGGCTACACCTTC
TRBV7-6	NA	TRBJ2-7	NA	CASSHFQESYEQYF	TGTGCCAGCAGCCATTTCCAGGAATCCTACGAGCAGTACTTC
TRBV4-3	NA	TRBJ2-3	NA	CASSQDSATDTQYF	TGCGCCAGCAGCCAAGATTCAGCCACAGATACGCAGTATTTT
TRBV7-2	NA	TRBJ1-5	many	CASSPLSGFSNQPQHF	TGTGCCAGCAGCCCACTCTCAGGGTTTAGCAATCAGCCCCAGCATTTT
TRBV6-5	TRBD1	TRBJ2-3	NA	CASSYPGTGSSGTDTQYF	TGTGCCAGCAGTTACCCAGGGACAGGCAGTTCCGGCACAGATACGCAGTATTTT
TRBV28	NA	TRBJ1-2	NA	CASRKRWGSNYGYTF	TGTGCCAGCAGGAAAAGGTGGGGGTCTAACTATGGCTACACCTTC
TRBV7-9	NA	TRBJ2-1	few	CASSLDLKSYNEQFF	TGTGCCAGCAGCTTAGATCTGAAATCCTACAATGAGCAGTTCTTC
TRBV7-8	TRBD2	TRBJ2-1	few	CASSLSGGHIYNEQFF	TGTGCCAGCAGCCTTAGCGGGGGCCATATCTACAATGAGCAGTTCTTC
TRBV2	NA	TRBJ1-1	NA	CASSEAFIQPEAFF	TGTGCCAGCAGTGAAGCCTTTATTCAGCCTGAAGCTTTCTTT
TRBV7-4	NA	TRBJ1-5	NA	CASSPPGVGGIQPQHF	TGTGCCAGCAGCCCCCCCGGAGTGGGGGGCATTCAGCCCCAGCATTTT
TRBV6-6	TRBD2	TRBJ2-7	NA	CASSPLGGGVDEQYF	TGTGCCAGCAGTCCCCTCGGCGGGGGGGTGGACGAGCAGTACTTC
TRBV7-9	TRBD1	TRBJ1-2	NA	CASSAPGQVSFGYTF	TGTGCCAGCAGCGCTCCGGGACAGGTGTCTTTTGGCTACACCTTC
TRBV12-5	TRBD1	TRBJ2-1	NA	CASGLGQGSYNEQFF	TGTGCTAGTGGCCTCGGACAGGGCTCCTACAATGAGCAGTTCTTC
TRBV27	NA	TRBJ1-2	NA	CASSLSARVYGYTF	TGTGCCAGCAGTTTATCTGCCAGGGTTTATGGCTACACCTTC
TRBV12-5	TRBD1	TRBJ1-2	NA	CASGFSLQPGQEAYGYTF	TGTGCTAGTGGTTTTTCTCTCCAGCCGGGACAGGAGGCATATGGCTACACCTTC
TRBV7-9	NA	TRBJ2-1	many	CASTLGYNEQFF	TGTGCCAGCACCCTCGGCTACAATGAGCAGTTCTTC
TRBV10-3	TRBD2	TRBJ2-2	few	CATREAGANTGELFF	TGTGCCACACGGGAGGCGGGCGCGAACACCGGGGAGCTGTTTTTT
TRBV5-5	NA	TRBJ1-5	NA	CASSPGLGGQPQHF	TGTGCCAGCAGCCCCGGGCTAGGGGGACAGCCCCAGCATTTT
TRBV27	NA	TRBJ1-6	few	CASSKVNSPLHF	TGTGCCAGCAGTAAAGTTAATTCACCCCTCCACTTT